Sequencing of this T cell receptor (beta chain) was carried out in a study of molecular identifiers for immune sequencing clone quantification (dated by TCRdb to the late 2010s). For the wider study: For a replicate experiment, RNA from around 20,000 or 99,000 naive CD8 T cells was divided into five aliquots, of which four were sequenced. The study was a methods study using CD8 T cells to benchmark molecular-identifier clustering-based TCR repertoire sequencing (MIDCIRS) and TCR RNA copy counting.

The library was generated by PCR. TCRdb names Illumina HiSeq 4000 as the instrument used. Bulk TCR libraries were prepared as previously described, using TCR primers listed in Table S5. Total RNA was purified with the Qiagen AllPrep DNA/RNA kit. Before any analysis, reads coming from multiple sequencing runs of the same library were combined into one pool. Regarding the original processing steps: Only reads with exact TCR constant sequence were kept, trimmed to 150 nt, and grouped by their 12-nt molecular barcodes. Within each barcode group, reads were sub-clustered at a 15% Levenshtein threshold, and quality-weighted consensus sequences were built per RNA molecule. Non-functional sequences were discarded, and so were lower-count sequences lying one edit away from another sequence. Barcode sub-clusters with fewer than 20% of the maximum read count were removed, based on fitting two negative binomial distributions. Using fastp at Q25 and MiXCR, TCRdb reprocessed the public reads and kept productive beta chains. Every entry covers one CDR3 protein and lists the most common genes and DNA from its rows. The authors' filters were not applied to this entry. Within this sample are under 600,000 distinct CDR3 sequences, with around 21% of them counted one time only. The top ten clonotypes cover 0.84% of the sample.

Naive CD8 T cell libraries were made from around 18,000 to 910,000 sorted cells using 10%, 30% or 50% of purified RNA. On a BD FACSAria II, naive CD8 T cells were FACS-sorted as CD8+CD4-CCR7+CD45RA+ and collected into RLT Plus buffer. To test detection sensitivity, Jurkat RNA equal to ten TCR copies was added to samples of roughly 17,000-1,100,000 naive CD8 T cells. CD8 T cells were enriched using RosetteSep CD8+ T Cell Enrichment Cocktail and Ficoll-Paque, and the enriched cells then underwent ACK red cell lysis. The CDR3 runs 17 residues from the cysteine to the phenylalanine. Only the CDR3 DNA is retained, 51 bases long and in frame from the first base. Per the germline V gene, SGDLS is the CDR1 and YYNGEE is the CDR2. Compared with germline, V lacks 0 bases and J lacks 1 base; bases without a gene match: 8. The research as a whole found: About 2.9 recovered TCR RNA copies per cell were obtained by modeling, versus about ten by digital PCR, implying a capture efficiency of about 30%. Spiked-in Jurkat TCR RNA (approximately 10 copies' worth), which is not part of the donor repertoire, was contained in the naive libraries. In CMV-specific effector cells, clones with more than 20 RNA copies contained over 99% of molecules, whereas in naive cells such clones contained under 1% of molecules. Spiked-in Jurkat TCR RNA equivalent to a single cell was reported to be detectable even among one million naive CD8 T cells. Identical TCR molecules sharing a barcode could cause highly expanded clone sizes to be underestimated. When barcode sub-clustering was omitted, TCR diversity was inflated by chimeric consensus sequences, with chimeras reaching as high as 47%.

This clonotype was seen a handful of times. Which antigen it targets is not known. Base qualities are not provided; no much larger clone lies one nucleotide away. The V and J genes are TRBV9 and TRBJ2-7, with 9 bases in between that match TRBD2. The sequence came from a human donor in good health. Some libraries in this study had Jurkat cell RNA spiked in. The sample taken for sequencing was naive CD8+ T cells from blood, with Jurkat cell RNA spiked in. According to the study, the label for this sample's cell subset or site signals: FACS-sorted CD8+CD4-CCR7+CD45RA+ naive T cells. The nucleotides are TGTGCCAGCAGCGTAGGCCCTAGCGGGGTTGGTTCCTACGAGCAGTACTTC. This sequence encodes CASSVGPSGVGSYEQYF.